The entry below gives a single TCR beta chain sequence along with its context. A read error may produce the germline difference seen at one junction end. CDR1 is MNHEY, CDR2 SMNVEV, per germline (reference sequence). The CDR3 length is 19 residues. As originally analysed: Researchers report that nucleated cell counts were estimated from reference gene primer amplification. This table comes from immunoSEQ multiplex PCR, and its TCRdb copy is limited to in-frame clones, with some not included. V and J calls and clone size follow that table, whereas D and trimming were derived from the DNA. The sample comprises about 150,000 clones, roughly 80% of which are singletons, and about 7.3% rests with the top ten. Those who participated ranged in age from roughly 18 to 100 years and resided in 20 to 30 US areas. Recovery meant two consecutive negative NP/OP PCR tests, professional clearance, or resolved symptoms.

The entry originates in a study of blood T cell repertoires in COVID-19. For the study at large: PBMCs, B-cell-depleted T cells, or T cells provided the cDNA or gDNA that made up the material.

The chain couples TRBV27 to TRBJ2-6; TRBD2 agrees at 9 bases. The source material was PBMCs or T cells enriched from blood (not recorded which). The clonotype originates from a man aged 45 to 65 who had recovered from COVID-19. CDR3 in DNA: TGTGCCCGCAGTTTATTATGGGCGGGGGGGAACTCTGGGGCCAACGTCCTGACTTTC. Encoded protein: CARSLLWAGGNSGANVLTF.